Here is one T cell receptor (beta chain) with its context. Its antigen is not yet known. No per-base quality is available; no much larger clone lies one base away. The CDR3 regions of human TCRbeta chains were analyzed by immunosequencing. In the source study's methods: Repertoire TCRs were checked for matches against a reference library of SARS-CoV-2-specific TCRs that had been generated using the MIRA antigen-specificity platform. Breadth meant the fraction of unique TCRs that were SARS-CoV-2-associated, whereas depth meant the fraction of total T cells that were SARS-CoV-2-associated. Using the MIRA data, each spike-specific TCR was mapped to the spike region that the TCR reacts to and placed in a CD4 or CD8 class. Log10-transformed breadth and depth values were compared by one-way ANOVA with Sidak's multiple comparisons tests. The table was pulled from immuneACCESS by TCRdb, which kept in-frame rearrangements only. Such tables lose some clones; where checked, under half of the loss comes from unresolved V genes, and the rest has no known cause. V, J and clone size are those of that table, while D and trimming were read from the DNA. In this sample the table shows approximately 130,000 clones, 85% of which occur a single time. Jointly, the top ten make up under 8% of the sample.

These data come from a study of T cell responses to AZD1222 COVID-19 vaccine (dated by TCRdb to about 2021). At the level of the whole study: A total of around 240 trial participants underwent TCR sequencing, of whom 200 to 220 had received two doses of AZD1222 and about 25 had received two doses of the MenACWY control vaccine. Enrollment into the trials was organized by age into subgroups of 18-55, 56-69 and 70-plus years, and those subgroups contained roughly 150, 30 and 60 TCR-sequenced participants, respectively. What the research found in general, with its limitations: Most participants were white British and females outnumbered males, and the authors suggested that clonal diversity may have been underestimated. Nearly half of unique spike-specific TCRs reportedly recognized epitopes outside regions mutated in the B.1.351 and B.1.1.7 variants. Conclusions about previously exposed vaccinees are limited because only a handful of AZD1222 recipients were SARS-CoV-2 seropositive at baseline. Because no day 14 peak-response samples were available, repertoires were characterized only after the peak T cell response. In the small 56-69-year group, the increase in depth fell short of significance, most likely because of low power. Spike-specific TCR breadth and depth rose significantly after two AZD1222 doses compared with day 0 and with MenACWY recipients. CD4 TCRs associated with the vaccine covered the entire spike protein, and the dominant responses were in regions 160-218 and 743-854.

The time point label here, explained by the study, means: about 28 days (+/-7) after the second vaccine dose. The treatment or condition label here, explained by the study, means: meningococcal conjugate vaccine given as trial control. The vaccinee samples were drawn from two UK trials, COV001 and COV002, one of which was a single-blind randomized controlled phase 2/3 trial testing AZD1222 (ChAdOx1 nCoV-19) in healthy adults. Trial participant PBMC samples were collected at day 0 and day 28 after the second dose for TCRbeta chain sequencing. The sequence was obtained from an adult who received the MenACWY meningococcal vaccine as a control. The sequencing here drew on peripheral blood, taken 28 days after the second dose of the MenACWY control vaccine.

The bases are TGTGCCAGCAGCAAACTCGGGGCCTTAGGGGTTAGACTCCGAGAGGTGTACGTC. This codes for CASSKLGALGVRLREVYV. The chain couples TRBV21-1 to TRBJ2-7. TRBV21-1 is listed as a pseudogene. The CDR3 sequence holds 18 residues, the cysteine and valine included. Left in the record is the CDR3 DNA by itself, 54 bases read in frame from the first base.